The rows below give T cell receptor beta chains drawn from one sample of a study of T-cell reconstitution after alpha-beta-depleted transplantation in children. Via MiXCR, TCRdb re-called the PCR reads, giving one row per CDR3 protein. The table has hundreds of thousands of distinct CDR3 sequences, roughly 13% seen once; the top ten hold around 2%. The specimen comprised PBMCs, mostly from graft donor cells, sampled 360 days after TCRalphabeta/CD19-depleted stem cell transplant. The receptors come from a male patient between 5 and 17 years old who had a stem cell transplant for acute myeloid leukemia, so the T cells may come from the graft donor. The CDR3 runs from the conserved cysteine through the conserved F or W. Fields, in order: D gene, J gene, V gene, CDR3 protein. D genes are given only for firm matches.

d_gene: TRBD2
j_gene: TRBJ2-5
v_gene: TRBV29-1
CDR3aa: CSVEWREIYQETQYF

d_gene: TRBD1
j_gene: TRBJ2-1
v_gene: TRBV7-9
CDR3aa: CASSPGQGGRRGNEQFF

d_gene: .
j_gene: TRBJ2-1
v_gene: TRBV20-1
CDR3aa: CSAPLQTEQFF

d_gene: .
j_gene: TRBJ2-1
v_gene: TRBV27
CDR3aa: CASSFSSVWTRTSGEQFF

d_gene: TRBD2
j_gene: TRBJ2-7
v_gene: TRBV7-9
CDR3aa: CASSPGLAGGVYEQYF

d_gene: .
j_gene: TRBJ2-7
v_gene: TRBV9
CDR3aa: CASSVAGARYEQYF

d_gene: .
j_gene: TRBJ1-1
v_gene: TRBV7-3
CDR3aa: CASSLRAGLNTEAFF

d_gene: .
j_gene: TRBJ2-7
v_gene: TRBV12-3/TRBV12-4
CDR3aa: CASSLQGPGEQYF

d_gene: TRBD2
j_gene: TRBJ2-3
v_gene: TRBV7-2
CDR3aa: CASSLLSGRTDTQYF

d_gene: .
j_gene: TRBJ1-3
v_gene: TRBV29-1
CDR3aa: CSVGQTGSLASGNTIYF

d_gene: .
j_gene: TRBJ2-2
v_gene: TRBV29-1
CDR3aa: CSVEGGGELFF

d_gene: TRBD2
j_gene: TRBJ2-7
v_gene: TRBV7-2
CDR3aa: CASSFGRGTTLSEQYF

d_gene: TRBD1
j_gene: TRBJ2-1
v_gene: TRBV7-9
CDR3aa: CASSPGQGYGEQFF

d_gene: TRBD2
j_gene: TRBJ2-3
v_gene: TRBV20-1
CDR3aa: CSASPVTSGSGTDTQYF

d_gene: TRBD2
j_gene: TRBJ2-7
v_gene: TRBV28
CDR3aa: CASSPPTSGGLGEQYF

d_gene: TRBD1
j_gene: TRBJ1-2
v_gene: TRBV4-3
CDR3aa: CASSRSGQGYYGYTF

d_gene: .
j_gene: TRBJ2-1
v_gene: TRBV9
CDR3aa: CASSLPRGGTLGNEQFF

d_gene: TRBD1
j_gene: TRBJ1-1
v_gene: TRBV6-2/TRBV6-3
CDR3aa: CASSYPGTGRAEAFF

d_gene: .
j_gene: TRBJ1-2
v_gene: TRBV4-3
CDR3aa: CASSQEQAGGGYTF

d_gene: TRBD1
j_gene: TRBJ1-2
v_gene: TRBV6-5
CDR3aa: CASSYTPGTGYHYGYTF

d_gene: .
j_gene: TRBJ2-7
v_gene: TRBV9
CDR3aa: CASSPPSGAVYEQYF

d_gene: TRBD2
j_gene: TRBJ2-1
v_gene: TRBV7-3
CDR3aa: CASAWTSGINEQFF

d_gene: .
j_gene: TRBJ1-5
v_gene: TRBV20-1
CDR3aa: CSARESAGNQPQHF

d_gene: TRBD2
j_gene: TRBJ2-2
v_gene: TRBV7-3
CDR3aa: CASSLGLVAGELFF

d_gene: .
j_gene: TRBJ2-7
v_gene: TRBV7-2
CDR3aa: CASSLTGTFGYEQYF

d_gene: TRBD2
j_gene: TRBJ2-3
v_gene: TRBV20-1
CDR3aa: CSARGGTSGSTDTQYF

d_gene: .
j_gene: TRBJ2-1
v_gene: TRBV6-2/TRBV6-3
CDR3aa: CASSYDPGLNEQFF

d_gene: .
j_gene: TRBJ2-1
v_gene: TRBV20-1
CDR3aa: CSASDIPINEQFF

d_gene: .
j_gene: TRBJ2-5
v_gene: TRBV12-3/TRBV12-4
CDR3aa: CASSPGPGQETQYF

d_gene: .
j_gene: TRBJ2-5
v_gene: TRBV4-3
CDR3aa: CASSQVVAPQETQYF

d_gene: .
j_gene: TRBJ2-7
v_gene: TRBV29-1
CDR3aa: CSVCEGWNEQYF

d_gene: .
j_gene: TRBJ2-3
v_gene: TRBV10-3
CDR3aa: CAISRWGTDTQYF

d_gene: TRBD2
j_gene: TRBJ2-7
v_gene: TRBV29-1
CDR3aa: CSVRAGGPSYEQYF

d_gene: TRBD2
j_gene: TRBJ2-1
v_gene: TRBV6-5
CDR3aa: CASSYSSGLAGEENEQFF

d_gene: .
j_gene: TRBJ2-1
v_gene: TRBV28
CDR3aa: CASSKGQPSIHNEQFF

d_gene: .
j_gene: TRBJ2-7
v_gene: TRBV18
CDR3aa: CASSLRRESTYEQYF

d_gene: .
j_gene: TRBJ2-7
v_gene: TRBV3-1
CDR3aa: CASSHWNKFHEQYF

d_gene: .
j_gene: TRBJ2-5
v_gene: TRBV7-9
CDR3aa: CASSLALRVRETQYF

d_gene: TRBD1
j_gene: TRBJ1-4
v_gene: TRBV5-4
CDR3aa: CASSVRQGRDEKLFF

d_gene: TRBD1
j_gene: TRBJ1-2
v_gene: TRBV29-1
CDR3aa: CSVGTRDRVYGYTF

d_gene: .
j_gene: TRBJ1-5
v_gene: TRBV20-1
CDR3aa: CSARDFKGAYNQPQHF

d_gene: TRBD1
j_gene: TRBJ2-7
v_gene: TRBV5-4
CDR3aa: CASSSPTGTGYEQYF

d_gene: .
j_gene: TRBJ2-3
v_gene: TRBV7-9
CDR3aa: CAAGGVPGVTDTQYF

d_gene: TRBD2
j_gene: TRBJ2-2
v_gene: TRBV4-2
CDR3aa: CASSRETSGRNTGELFF

d_gene: TRBD2
j_gene: TRBJ2-1
v_gene: TRBV5-1
CDR3aa: CASSLREGGRARNEQFF